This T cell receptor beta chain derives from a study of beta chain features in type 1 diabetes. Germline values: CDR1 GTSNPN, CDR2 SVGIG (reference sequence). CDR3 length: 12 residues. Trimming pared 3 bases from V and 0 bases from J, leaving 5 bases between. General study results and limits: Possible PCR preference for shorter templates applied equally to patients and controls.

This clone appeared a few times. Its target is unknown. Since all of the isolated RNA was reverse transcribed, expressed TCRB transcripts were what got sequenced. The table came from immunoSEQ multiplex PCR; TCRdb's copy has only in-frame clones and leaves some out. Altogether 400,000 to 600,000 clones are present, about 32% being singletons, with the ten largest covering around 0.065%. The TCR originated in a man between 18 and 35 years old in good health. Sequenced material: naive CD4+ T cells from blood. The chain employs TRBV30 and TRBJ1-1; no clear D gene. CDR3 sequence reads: CAWRKLNTEAFF. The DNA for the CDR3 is TGTGCCTGGAGAAAGCTGAACACTGAAGCTTTCTTT. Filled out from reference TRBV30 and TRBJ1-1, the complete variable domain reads SQTIHQWPATLVQPVGSPLSLECTVEGTSNPNLYWYRQAAGRGLQLLFYSVGIGQISSEVPQNLSASRPQDRQFILSSKKLLLSDSGFYLCAWRKLNTEAFFGQGTRLTVV.